The 12 T cell receptor beta chains below all came from one sample that was sequenced in a study of blood T cells in healthy people across ages. Then a second PCR, running roughly 7 to 11 cycles, was carried out with a sample-barcoded 5' primer and a J-beta primer mix. MiXCR was run by TCRdb on the 5' RACE reads, yielding one entry per CDR3 protein. Of roughly 730,000 distinct CDR3 sequences in the sample, approximately 60% were seen once. The specimen sequenced was blood. These receptors all stem from a man aged 40-49 years in good health.

The table lists this clonotype with a count of one. V is TRBV12-3 or TRBV12-4 and J is TRBJ2-4, with D perhaps TRBD1 (6 bases). The CDR3 has 16 residues. The V and J ends lost 5 bases and 13 bases respectively, with 27 bases between them. Here the CDR3 DNA reads TGTGCCAGCAGTCTGGGCTGGGGGCGTTTGAACAATGAGCAGTACTTC. Translation: CASSLGWGRLNNEQYF.

The chain combines TRBV11-3 with TRBJ2-5; 9 bases map to TRBD2. Trimming removed 2 bases from V and 1 base from J; junction bases left unmatched: 8. CDR1 is SGHNT and CDR2 is YENEEA in the germline V gene. The CDR3 length is 17 residues. For the CDR3, the DNA is TGTGCCAGCAGCTTACTTGTAGCGGGAGATGGCCAAGAGACCCAGTACTTC. It codes for CASSLLVAGDGQETQYF.

This chain links TRBV6-2 or TRBV6-3 with TRBJ2-7; no reliable D call. Germline-derived CDR1 and CDR2 are MNHEY and SVGEGT. There are 13 residues in the CDR3. V lost 0 bases and J 3 bases, leaving 6 bases between the germline ends. The CDR3 DNA reads as TGTGCCAGCAGTTACTCGTTTTTCTACGAGCAGTACTTC. Translating it yields CASSYSFFYEQYF.

This chain connects TRBV14 to TRBJ2-1, with 8 bases lining up with TRBD2. The germline V gene encodes CDR1 SGHDN and CDR2 FVKESK. This CDR3 comprises 17 residues. The J segment lost 3 bases and the V segment lost 2 bases, leaving 9 bases of the junction unmatched. CDR3 coding DNA: TGTGCCAGCAGCCAATTTCCAGCGGGAGTAGGCTACAATGAGCAGTTCTTC. This codes for CASSQFPAGVGYNEQFF.

This clonotype has only a few counts. The chain joins TRBV6-6 to TRBJ1-2, with 8 bases fitting TRBD1. This CDR3 has 14 residues. The germline gives CDR1 MNHNY, CDR2 SVGAGI (reference sequence). Trimming cost V 2 bases and J 10 bases; bases outside gene matches: 9. CDR3 nucleotides: TGTGCCAGCAGTTACACTGAGCAGGGGGCGGACTACACCTTC. Protein sequence: CASSYTEQGADYTF.

The J gene is TRBJ1-2, the V gene TRBV20-1, with D perhaps matching TRBD1 (6 bases). The CDR3 runs 13 residues. Germline loops: CDR1 DFQATT, CDR2 SNEGSKA (reference sequence). V was shortened by 5 bases and J by 4 bases, with 14 bases between the two germline ends. The CDR3 nucleotides read TGCAGTGCTGTTTGGGGGGCTCTCTATGGCTACACCTTC. It yields the protein CSAVWGALYGYTF.

CDR3: CASSLGGLDQETQYF. The CDR3 nucleotides read TGTGCCAGCAGCTTAGGTGGACTAGACCAAGAGACCCAGTACTTC. J is TRBJ2-5 and V is TRBV7-2; TRBD2 matches at 7 bases. This CDR3 is 15 amino acids long. The V segment lost 1 base and the J segment 0 bases; nucleotides outside the gene matches: 2. Germline assignment: CDR1 SGHTA and CDR2 FQGNSA.

V is TRBV20-1 and J is TRBJ2-7; TRBD1 aligns across 9 bases. The CDR3 sequence is 16 residues long. The trim removed 1 base at V and 2 bases at J, leaving 9 bases unmatched. Germline CDR1 and CDR2: DFQATT and SNEGSKA (reference sequence). CDR3 DNA sequence: TGCAGTGCTAGAGCCTTTACCGGGACAGGGACCTACGAGCAGTACTTC. Translation gives CSARAFTGTGTYEQYF.

In this sample, this clonotype turned up a few times. V gene TRBV6-5 combines with J gene TRBJ2-5; D is possibly TRBD2 (6 bases). There are 15 residues in the CDR3. Germline CDR1 is MNHEY and CDR2 is SVGAGI. Between the trimmed V and J ends, which lost 7 bases and 5 bases, there was a span of 20 bases. The chain's CDR3 is CASTTSWGREETQYF. As DNA, the CDR3 is TGTGCCAGCACCACTAGTTGGGGTCGGGAGGAGACCCAGTACTTC.

The chain is built from TRBV6-6 and TRBJ2-6; the D gene is possibly TRBD2 (7 bases). Germline loops: CDR1 MNHNY, CDR2 SVGAGI (reference sequence). This CDR3 has 18 residues. The V end lost 6 bases, the J end lost 0 bases, and 18 bases lay between the germline ends. Here the CDR3 reads CASSSSQGGGSGANVLTF. The CDR3 nucleotides read TGTGCCAGCAGCTCATCCCAGGGAGGGGGCTCTGGGGCCAACGTCCTGACTTTC.

The V call is TRBV29-1, the J call TRBJ1-1; D is ambiguous. CDR1 SQVTM and CDR2 ANQGSEA come from the germline V gene. V was clipped by 5 bases and J by 6 bases, with 13 bases between them. There are 12 residues in the CDR3. This CDR3 reads CSVLPEQPEAFF. For the CDR3, the DNA is TGCAGCGTTCTTCCCGAACAGCCTGAAGCTTTCTTT. Supplemented by reference TRBV29-1 and TRBJ1-1, the full variable domain reads SAVISQKPSRDICQRGTSLTIQCQVDSQVTMMFWYRQQPGQSLTLIATANQGSEATYESGFVIDKFPISRPNLTFSTLTVSNMSPEDSSIYLCSVLPEQPEAFFGQGTRLTVV.

This clonotype was counted between two and nine times. The chain is built from TRBV7-2 and TRBJ1-1; 7 positions match TRBD1. Germline CDR1 reads SGHTA; CDR2 reads FQGNSA. V was clipped by 5 bases and J by 6 bases; unmatched bases: 3. This CDR3 is built from 12 residues. The CDR3 nucleotides read TGTGCCAGCAGCCCCGGGACAGCTGAAGCTTTCTTT. Amino acid sequence: CASSPGTAEAFF.